This TCR beta chain was obtained from a study of early T cells in non-severe SARS-CoV-2 infection. This CDR3 region has 16 residues. V lost 3 bases, J lost 0 bases, and 8 bases stayed unmatched. CDR1 and CDR2 (germline): MDHEN, SYDVKM. Each CDR3 protein gets one entry after TCRdb re-called the 5' RACE reads with MiXCR. The profile covers about 90,000 distinct CDR3 sequences, with more than 10% appearing a single time and approximately 4.7% taken by the ten largest. The sequence was obtained from an adult who was a healthcare worker with PCR-confirmed SARS-CoV-2 infection or an uninfected control (not recorded which). This chain joins TRBV28 and TRBJ2-7; TRBD1 matches at 7 bases. Material: whole blood, obtained at baseline. This CDR3 reads CASSFIPGQLSYEQYF. CDR3 nucleotide sequence: TGTGCCAGCAGTTTCATACCGGGACAGCTCTCCTACGAGCAGTACTTC.